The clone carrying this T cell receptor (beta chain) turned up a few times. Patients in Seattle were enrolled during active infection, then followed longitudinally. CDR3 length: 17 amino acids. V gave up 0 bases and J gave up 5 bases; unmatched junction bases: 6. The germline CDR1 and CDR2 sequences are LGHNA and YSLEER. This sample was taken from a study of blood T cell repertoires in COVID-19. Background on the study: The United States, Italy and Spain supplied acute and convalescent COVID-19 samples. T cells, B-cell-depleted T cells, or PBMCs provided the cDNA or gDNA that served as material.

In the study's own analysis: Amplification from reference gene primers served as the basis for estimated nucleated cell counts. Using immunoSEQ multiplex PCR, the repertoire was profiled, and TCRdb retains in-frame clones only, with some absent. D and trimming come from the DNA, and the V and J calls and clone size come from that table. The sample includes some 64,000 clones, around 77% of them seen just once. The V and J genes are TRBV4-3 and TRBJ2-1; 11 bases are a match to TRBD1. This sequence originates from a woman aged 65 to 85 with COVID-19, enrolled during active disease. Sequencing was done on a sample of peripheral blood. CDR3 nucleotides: TGCGCCAGCAGCCAAGATTCTGGACAGGGGGCGAACAATGAGCAGTTCTTC. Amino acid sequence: CASSQDSGQGANNEQFF.